The 20 T cell receptor beta chains reported below all come from one sample, sequenced in a study of tumor-infiltrating lymphocytes in primary liver carcinoma. The researchers obtained blood RNA from unsorted whole blood and also extracted germline DNA. The input was approximately 0.45 ug total RNA; TCR beta cDNA was made from it with a constant-region primer. Nested multiplex PCR, run for three rounds with slightly modified ARM-PCR, yielded TCR beta libraries. Rounds one and two of PCR, each of roughly 11 cycles, were primed with TRBV1-TRBV30 forward primers and a C-beta reverse primer. TCRdb ran MiXCR on the multiplex PCR reads and lists one entry per CDR3 protein. The profile shows hundreds of thousands of distinct CDR3 sequences, 58% of them singletons. The material sequenced was peripheral blood. These receptors were collected from a woman in her 30s with primary liver carcinoma and hepatitis B virus infection.

The V call is TRBV7-9, the J call TRBJ1-6, with 8 bases lining up with TRBD1. The CDR3 has 17 residues. Looked up from germline, CDR1 is SEHNR and CDR2 is FQNEAQ (reference sequence). Losses at the gene ends were 5 bases for V and 0 bases for J; bases not matched to a gene: 6. CDR3 DNA sequence: TGTGCCAGCAGCCAACGGACAGGGAGCTCCTATAATTCACCCCTCCACTTT. Its protein product is CASSQRTGSSYNSPLHF.

This clonotype appeared many times. The chain carries TRBV11-3 and TRBJ2-5; D is possibly TRBD1 or TRBD2 (5 bases each). This CDR3 comprises 11 residues. Germline V gene lookup returns CDR1 SGHNT and CDR2 YENEEA. V lost 4 bases and J 5 bases, leaving 5 bases between the germline ends. CDR3 coding DNA: TGTGCCAGCAGCTGGGGGGAGACCCAGTACTTC. Protein sequence: CASSWGETQYF.

This clonotype was counted once. At one end, the junction sequence differs from germline, possibly due to a read error. The chain combines TRBV6-5 with TRBJ2-2; no clear D gene. CDR1 and CDR2 (germline): MNHEY, SVGAGI. The CDR3 loop spans 14 amino acids. CDR3: CAISTSLNTGELFF. The CDR3 DNA is TGTGCCATCAGTACAAGTCTGAACACCGGGGAGCTGTTTTTT.

The chain recombines TRBV7-9 with TRBJ1-3, with D unresolved. The V and J ends lost 5 bases and 2 bases respectively, with 7 bases between them. The CDR3 runs 13 residues. The V gene's germline CDR1 is SEHNR and CDR2 FQNEAQ (reference sequence). CDR3 bases: TGTGCCAGCAGCCCTGGGGCTGGAAACACCATATATTTT. This gives the protein CASSPGAGNTIYF.

V and J are TRBV6-6 and TRBJ2-7, with a possible D match to TRBD2 (6 bases). The CDR3 contains 13 residues. Germline V lookup: CDR1 MNHNY, CDR2 SVGAGI (reference sequence). The CDR3 spells CGSSNGRNYEQYF. The CDR3 region has the DNA TGTGGTAGCAGTAACGGGAGAAACTACGAGCAGTACTTC.

The CDR3 region is CASSPRQAYWQYF. For the CDR3, the DNA is TGTGCCAGCAGCCCTCGACAGGCTTATTGGCAGTACTTC. The V and J genes are TRBV7-9 and TRBJ2-7; weak D call: TRBD1 (6 bases). Germline V gene sequence: CDR1 SEHNR, CDR2 FQNEAQ (reference sequence). V was trimmed by 5 bases and J by 9 bases, leaving 17 bases between them. CDR3 size: 13 residues.

On this clonotype: Sequence at one end of the junction differs from germline and may be a read error. This chain joins TRBV5-6 and TRBJ1-6; D is undetermined. This CDR3 has 14 residues. The germline V gene encodes CDR1 SGHDT and CDR2 YYEEEE. The CDR3 reads CASSLAEGNSPLHF. Written as DNA, the CDR3 is TGTGCCAGCAGTTTGGCTGAGGGAAATTCACCCCTCCACTTT.

This clonotype has just a few counts. V usage is TRBV5-6 and J usage is TRBJ1-3; TRBD1 matches 7 bases. The V and J ends lost 0 bases and 4 bases, in that order; junction bases with no gene match: 4. This CDR3 is built from 15 residues. CDR1 and CDR2 from the germline V gene are SGHDT and YYEEEE. The CDR3 here is CASSLVGQVGNTIYF. The CDR3 bases are TGTGCCAGCAGCTTGGTTGGACAGGTCGGAAACACCATATATTTT.

The chain has TRBV4-1 and TRBJ2-3; 14 nucleotides agree with TRBD2. V was clipped by 3 bases and J by 3 bases; unmatched bases: 8. The CDR3 runs to 18 residues. Per the germline V gene, CDR1 is MGHRA and CDR2 is YSYEKL. The DNA of the CDR3 is TGCGCCAGCAGCCATTCCGGACTAGCGGGAGGAGTAACAGATACGCAGTATTTT. Amino acids: CASSHSGLAGGVTDTQYF.

With respect to this clonotype: Germline and junction disagree at one end, which may indicate a read error. The chain uses TRBV7-9 and TRBJ1-5; no clear D gene. The CDR3 runs to 12 residues. Germline V gene data show CDR1 as SEHNR and CDR2 as FQNEAQ (reference sequence). The CDR3 DNA reads as TGTGCCAGCAGCTTAGGGACTCAGCCCCAGAATTTT. It translates to CASSLGTQPQNF.

In this sample, this clonotype turned up a few times. The chain has TRBV5-5 and TRBJ2-2; D possibly matches TRBD1 or TRBD2 (5 bases each). Germline V gene sequence: CDR1 SGHKS, CDR2 YYEKEE (reference sequence). The length of the CDR3 is 17 residues. The V end lost 1 base, the J end lost 5 bases, and 18 bases lay between the germline ends. CDR3 bases: TGTGCCAGCAGCTTGAACAGGCTAGCATCAAAAACCGGGGAGCTGTTTTTT. Residues: CASSLNRLASKTGELFF.

This chain links TRBV28 with TRBJ2-5, with a tentative D call TRBD2 (5 bases). In germline, CDR1 is MDHEN, CDR2 SYDVKM. V lost 7 bases to trimming and J lost 2 bases, with 17 bases between them. The CDR3 covers 15 residues. This CDR3 reads CASTHEGRWQETQYF. CDR3 DNA: TGTGCCAGCACCCACGAGGGTCGGTGGCAAGAGACCCAGTACTTC.

The sample holds a few counts of this clonotype. The J gene is TRBJ2-6, the V gene TRBV20-1, with TRBD2 as a possible D gene (6 bases). This CDR3 is built from 17 residues. Germline CDR1 DFQATT, CDR2 SNEGSKA (reference sequence). The ends were cut back, 3 bases at V and 4 bases at J, with 19 bases in the middle. The CDR3 region has the DNA TGCAGTGCTAGTGGGGGGTTAAGGCCCCAAGGGGCCAACGTCCTGACTTTC. Translation gives CSASGGLRPQGANVLTF.

This clonotype was seen ten or more times. V gene TRBV12-5 combines with J gene TRBJ2-5; the D gene could be TRBD1 or TRBD2 (10 bases each). V lost 8 bases to trimming and J lost 6 bases, with 31 bases between them. Germline CDR1 is LGHNT and CDR2 is FRNRAP. There are 18 residues in the CDR3. The CDR3 DNA reads as TGTGCTAGTTACCTGACAGGGGGCTCAGCGGGAGGGCCAAAGACCCAGTACTTC. It codes for CASYLTGGSAGGPKTQYF.

This chain joins TRBV12-3 or TRBV12-4 and TRBJ1-5; tentative D call: TRBD1 (5 bases). CDR3 length equals 15 residues. The CDR3 region is CVCSLRGGMEQPQHF. In nucleotides, the CDR3 is TGTGTCTGCAGTTTAAGGGGCGGGATGGAGCAGCCCCAGCATTTT.

This clonotype was seen more than once but under ten times. The V gene is TRBV4-3, the J gene TRBJ2-1; 7 bases are shared with TRBD1. V dropped 2 bases and J dropped 9; count of bases not matched to a gene: 10. Germline V gives CDR1 LGHNA, CDR2 YSLEER. The CDR3 loop spans 15 amino acids. As DNA, the CDR3 is TGCGCCAGCAGCCAATACAGGGGCCTCGGCTTTGAGCAGTTCTTC. This encodes CASSQYRGLGFEQFF.

Concerning this clonotype itself: This may arise from a read error, as a much more abundant clone is one base away. The chain has TRBV6-6 and TRBJ2-6, with 8 nucleotides matching TRBD2. The CDR3 loop spans 13 amino acids. Germline V gives CDR1 MNHNY, CDR2 SVGAGI (reference sequence). CDR3 residues: CASCTGGADVLTF. The CDR3 bases are TGTGCCAGCTGCACCGGGGGGGCCGACGTCCTGACTTTC.

In this sample, this clonotype turned up a few times. The chain is built from TRBV4-2 and TRBJ2-7; TRBD1 aligns across 8 bases. The CDR3 covers 15 residues. Trimming cost V 0 bases and J 9 bases; bases outside gene matches: 10. Germline values: CDR1 LGHNA, CDR2 YNFKEQ. The CDR3 region is CASSQDRQGADLQYF. DNA for the CDR3: TGTGCCAGCAGCCAAGATCGTCAGGGGGCTGATTTGCAGTACTTC.

This clonotype turned up a few times. The V gene is TRBV10-2, the J gene TRBJ1-5; TRBD1 is a possible D gene (6 bases). The germline V gene encodes CDR1 WSHSY and CDR2 SAAADI. Trimming took off 2 bases at V and 9 bases at J, with 11 bases between the two ends. The CDR3 spans 13 residues. CDR3 in DNA: TGCGCCAGCAGTGAGACAGGGTCCGGGCCCCAGCATTTT. It translates to CASSETGSGPQHF.

Turning to this clonotype: This could be a read error, since a much larger clone is one nucleotide away. The CDR3 nucleotides read TGTGTCAGCAGTTTCTGGGTAGCCGGGTACGAGCAGTACTTC. Its protein is CVSSFWVAGYEQYF. The chain combines TRBV6-6 with TRBJ2-7; D is unclear. This CDR3 has 14 residues. Germline CDR1 is MNHNY and CDR2 is SVGAGI (reference sequence).